These 14 T cell receptor beta chains were all obtained from the same sample, sequenced in a study of T cell clonality in common variable immunodeficiency. Profiling relied on immunoSEQ multiplex PCR, and the TCRdb table lists in-frame clones only, not all of them. The sample holds 57,000 or so clones, and no clone turns up only once. The specimen was peripheral blood mononuclear cells. The source of these receptors is a person aged 18-70 years in good health.

This clone was observed many times. The CDR3 extends 3 residues past the end of the read, so its final part is completed from the germline J gene. This chain joins TRBV20-1 and TRBJ2-4; 12 bases match TRBD1. The germline CDR1 and CDR2 sequences are DFQATT and SNEGSKA (reference sequence). CDR3 size: 16 residues. Losses at the gene ends were 1 base for V and 7 bases for J; bases not matched to a gene: 8. The CDR3 sequence is CSARVGTGGAENIQYF. The sequenced part of the CDR3 DNA is TGCAGTGCTAGAGTCGGGACAGGGGGCGCGGAGAACATT.

This clone was seen at least ten times. CDR3 amino acids: CASSPGSLYNEQFF. The part of the CDR3 DNA that was read is TGTGCCAGCTCACCAGGCTCTTTATACAATGAG. The chain employs TRBV18 and TRBJ2-1; D call uncertain. The read ends 3 residues shy of where the CDR3 ends; the end is completed using the germline J gene. Germline values: CDR1 KGHSH, CDR2 LQKENI. V lost 2 bases to trimming and J lost 4 bases, with 9 bases between them. The CDR3 is 14 amino acids.

The sample holds many counts of this clone. The missing CDR3 end, 3 residues past where the read stops, is filled in from the germline J gene. The chain recombines TRBV15 with TRBJ1-4; 10 bases are a match to TRBD1. With 0 bases clipped from V and 10 bases from J, the junction kept 8 bases outside the gene matches. The CDR3 has 16 amino acids. Per the germline V gene, CDR1 is LNHNV and CDR2 is YYDKDF (reference sequence). The CDR3 spells CATSREGGQGNGKLFF. The CDR3 bases that were read are TGTGCCACCAGCAGAGAGGGGGGACAGGGGAACGGAAAA.

In this sample, this clone turned up many times. The CDR3 end lies 3 residues beyond the end of the read and is filled in from the germline J gene. The V and J genes are TRBV19 and TRBJ2-2; 8 nucleotides align to TRBD2. The CDR3 is 14 residues long. Germline V lookup: CDR1 LNHDA, CDR2 SQIVND (reference sequence). The ends lost 9 bases at V and 4 bases at J; junction bases unmatched: 7. CDR3 sequence reads: CASQREPGTGELFF. CDR3 bases read: TGTGCCAGCCAGCGGGAGCCGGGCACCGGGGAG.

This clone was counted at least ten times. The read stops 3 residues short of the end of the CDR3; the missing end is completed from the germline J gene. The chain employs TRBV5-1 and TRBJ1-4, with D possibly matching TRBD1 (6 bases). Germline V CDR1 and CDR2: SGHRS, YFSETQ. The CDR3 extends over 14 amino acids. Trimming stripped 6 bases from V and 6 bases from J, with 15 bases between. CDR3: CASNEGQRYEKLFF. CDR3 DNA (partial): TGCGCCAGCAACGAAGGACAGCGATATGAAAAA.

Many counts were recorded for this clone. At one boundary the junction diverges from the germline segment, which might be a read error. The CDR3 extends 3 residues past the end of the read, so its final part is completed from the germline J gene. The chain recombines TRBV4-2 with TRBJ1-4; D unclear. The CDR3 is 14 residues long. The germline V gene encodes CDR1 LGHNA and CDR2 YNFKEQ. CDR3 sequence: CASSQGGGNEKLFF. CDR3 DNA (partial): TGCGCCAGCAGCCAAGGCGGCGGGAATGAAAAA.

The CDR3 loop reads CASSSRKSGTGTIHRGANVAFF. The CDR3 bases that were read are TGTGCCAGCAGCTCCAGAAAATCCGGGACAGGGACAATCCACCGAGGGGCCAACGTA. The J gene is TRBJ1-1, the V gene TRBV7-1; 9 bases are a match to TRBD1. The CDR3 extends 3 residues past the end of the read, so its final part is completed from the germline J gene. TRBV7-1 is an ORF, with its function uncertain. This CDR3 spans 22 amino acids.

There are many counts of this clone. The DNA ends 3 residues before the CDR3 does, and the rest of the CDR3 is filled in from the germline J gene. This rearrangement joins TRBV28 to TRBJ2-7, with D perhaps matching TRBD1 (5 bases). The CDR3 has 13 residues. CDR1 MDHEN and CDR2 SYDVKM come from the germline V gene. Trimming took 6 bases from V and 4 from J, leaving 13 bases between them. Partial CDR3 DNA: TGTGCCAGCAGGTCGACAGAGAGGTACGAG. Translation: CASRSTERYE. The complete CDR3 protein is CASRSTERYEQYF.

The sample holds many counts of this clone. The CDR3 end falls 3 residues outside the read, so it is completed with the germline J gene. The V and J genes are TRBV11-3 and TRBJ2-7, with D possibly TRBD1 on 6 matching bases. CDR1 is SGHNT and CDR2 is YENEEA in the germline V gene. This CDR3 contains 13 residues. V dropped 2 bases and J dropped 1 base, with 6 bases sitting between them. CDR3 bases read: TGTGCCAGCAGCTTAAGGGGGTCCTACGAG. Translation gives CASSLRGSYE. The CDR3 as a whole reads CASSLRGSYEQYF.

This clone has ten or more counts. The DNA ends 3 residues before the CDR3 does, and the rest of the CDR3 is filled in from the germline J gene. The V call is TRBV4-2, the J call TRBJ1-2; D remains ambiguous. The CDR3 extends over 13 amino acids. CDR1 LGHNA and CDR2 YNFKEQ come from the germline V gene. CDR3 region: CASSQGDGGGYTF. CDR3 DNA, as far as it was read: TGTGCCAGCAGCCAAGGCGATGGAGGGGGC.

This clone was seen ten or more times. The read ends 3 residues shy of where the CDR3 ends; the end is completed using the germline J gene. The chain is built from TRBV20-1 and TRBJ1-2; the D is unclear. CDR3 length: 12 amino acids. The V gene's germline CDR1 is DFQATT and CDR2 SNEGSKA (reference sequence). V shed 6 bases and J shed 5 bases, with 13 bases lying between them. The CDR3 loop reads CSARQPGYGYTF. CDR3 bases read: TGCAGTGCACGCCAACCGGGGTATGGC.

This clone was picked up many times. From the germline J gene comes the end of the CDR3, since the read stops 3 residues before it. The chain uses TRBV28 and TRBJ2-7; D possibly corresponds to TRBD1 (5 bases). V lost 5 bases and J lost 2, with 10 bases in between. The length of the CDR3 is 13 residues. Germline assignment: CDR1 MDHEN and CDR2 SYDVKM. The CDR3 is CASSAGLPYEQYF. The sequenced part of the CDR3 DNA is TGTGCCAGCAGTGCAGGGTTGCCCTACGAG. Full variable domain (rest looked up from reference TRBV28 and TRBJ2-7): DVKVTQSSRYLVKRTGEKVFLECVQDMDHENMFWYRQDPGLGLRLIYFSYDVKMKEKGDIPEGYSVSREKKERFSLILESASTNQTSMYLCASSAGLPYEQYFGPGTRLTVT.

This clone was found many times. The CDR3 DNA, read in part, is TGTGCCAGCAGTCCCACTAGCGGGAGGATCGATGAG. Translated, it gives CASSPTSGRIDE. The complete CDR3 reads CASSPTSGRIDEQFF. The chain uses TRBV28 and TRBJ2-1; 12 bases are a match to TRBD2. Sequencing ends 3 residues short of the CDR3 end; the germline J gene provides the rest. The CDR3 contains 15 residues. Germline CDR1 is MDHEN and CDR2 is SYDVKM. Trimming cost V 5 bases and J 8 bases; bases outside gene matches: 7. The whole variable domain, remainder taken from reference TRBV28 and TRBJ2-1, is DVKVTQSSRYLVKRTGEKVFLECVQDMDHENMFWYRQDPGLGLRLIYFSYDVKMKEKGDIPEGYSVSREKKERFSLILESASTNQTSMYLCASSPTSGRIDEQFFGPGTRLTVL.

This clone was picked up many times. Read coverage stops 3 residues before the CDR3 terminus; the germline J gene supplies the remainder. The chain uses TRBV5-4 and TRBJ2-5; 10 nucleotides align to TRBD2. In germline, CDR1 is SGHNT, CDR2 YYREEE (reference sequence). Losses at the gene ends were 3 bases for V and 3 bases for J; bases not matched to a gene: 5. The CDR3 loop spans 15 amino acids. The covered CDR3 bases are TGTGCCAGCAGCTCAACTAGCGGGATTGAAGAGACC. Protein product: CASSSTSGIEET. The full CDR3 reads CASSSTSGIEETQYF.